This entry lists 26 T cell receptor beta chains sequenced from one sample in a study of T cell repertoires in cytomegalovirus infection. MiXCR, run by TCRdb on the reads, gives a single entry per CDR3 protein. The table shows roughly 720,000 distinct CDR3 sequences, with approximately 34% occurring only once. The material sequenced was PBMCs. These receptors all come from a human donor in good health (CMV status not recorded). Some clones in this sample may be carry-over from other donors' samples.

CDR3 region: CASSAWARLKNTIYF. The CDR3, as DNA: TGTGCCAGCAGCGCTTGGGCCAGGCTGAAGAACACCATATATTTT. The chain couples TRBV7-9 to TRBJ1-3; D is unclear. V dropped 5 bases and J dropped 7 bases, with 18 bases sitting between them. The germline V gene has CDR1 SEHNR and CDR2 FQNEAQ (reference sequence). The CDR3 has 15 residues.

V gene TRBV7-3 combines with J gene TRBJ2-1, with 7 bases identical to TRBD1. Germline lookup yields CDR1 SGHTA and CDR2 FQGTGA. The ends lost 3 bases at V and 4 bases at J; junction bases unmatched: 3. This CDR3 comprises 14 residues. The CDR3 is CASSFDRVYNEQFF. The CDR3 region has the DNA TGTGCCAGCAGCTTTGACAGGGTTTACAATGAGCAGTTCTTC.

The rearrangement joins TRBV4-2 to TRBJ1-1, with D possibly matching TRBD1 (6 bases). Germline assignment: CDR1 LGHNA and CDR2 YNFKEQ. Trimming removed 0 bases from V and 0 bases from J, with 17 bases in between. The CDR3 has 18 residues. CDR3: CASSQDHRGGLMNTEAFF. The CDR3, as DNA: TGTGCCAGCAGCCAAGATCACCGCGGGGGCCTCATGAACACTGAAGCTTTCTTT.

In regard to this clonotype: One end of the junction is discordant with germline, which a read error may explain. The CDR3 bases are TGTGCCAGCACAGGCCGCGACTCCTTC. This translates into CASTGRDSF. The gene calls are TRBV7-9 and TRBJ1-2; D is unresolved. Germline V gene sequence: CDR1 SEHNR, CDR2 FQNEAQ (reference sequence). The CDR3 has 9 residues.

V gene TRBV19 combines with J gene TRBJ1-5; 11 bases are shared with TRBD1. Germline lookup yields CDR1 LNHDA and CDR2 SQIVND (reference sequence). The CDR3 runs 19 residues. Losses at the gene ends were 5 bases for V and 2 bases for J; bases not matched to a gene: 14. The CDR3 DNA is TGTGCCAGTAGTTGGACCTGGACAGGGGGCTTAAAAGGCAATCAGCCCCAGCATTTT. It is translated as CASSWTWTGGLKGNQPQHF. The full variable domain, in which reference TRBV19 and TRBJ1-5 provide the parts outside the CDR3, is DGGITQSPKYLFRKEGQNVTLSCEQNLNHDAMYWYRQDPGQGLRLIYYSQIVNDFQKGDIAEGYSVSREKKESFPLTVTSAQKNPTAFYLCASSWTWTGGLKGNQPQHFGDGTRLSIL.

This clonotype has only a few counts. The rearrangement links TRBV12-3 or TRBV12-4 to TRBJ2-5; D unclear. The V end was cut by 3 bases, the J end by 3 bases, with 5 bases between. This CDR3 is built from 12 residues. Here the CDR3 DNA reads TGTGCCAGCAGTTTTCAGAAAGAGACCCAGTACTTC. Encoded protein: CASSFQKETQYF.

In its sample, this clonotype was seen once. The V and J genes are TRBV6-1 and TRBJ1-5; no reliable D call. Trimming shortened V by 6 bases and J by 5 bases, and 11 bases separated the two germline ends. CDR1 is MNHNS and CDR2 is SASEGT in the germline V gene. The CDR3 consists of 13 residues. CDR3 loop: CASRVVADQPQHF. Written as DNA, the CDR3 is TGTGCCAGCAGGGTTGTCGCGGATCAGCCCCAGCATTTT.

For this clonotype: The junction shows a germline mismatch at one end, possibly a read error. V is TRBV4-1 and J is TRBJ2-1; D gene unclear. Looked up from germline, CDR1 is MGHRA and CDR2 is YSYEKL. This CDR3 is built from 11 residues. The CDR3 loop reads CASSQGAGQFF. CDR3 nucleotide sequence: TGTGCCAGCAGCCAAGGAGCAGGGCAGTTCTTC.

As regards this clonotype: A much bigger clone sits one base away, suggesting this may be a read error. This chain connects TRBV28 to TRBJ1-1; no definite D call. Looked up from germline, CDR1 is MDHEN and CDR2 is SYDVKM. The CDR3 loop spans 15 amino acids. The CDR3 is CSSSSERGWDTEAFF. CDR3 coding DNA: TGTTCCAGCAGTTCCGAACGGGGTTGGGACACTGAAGCTTTCTTT.

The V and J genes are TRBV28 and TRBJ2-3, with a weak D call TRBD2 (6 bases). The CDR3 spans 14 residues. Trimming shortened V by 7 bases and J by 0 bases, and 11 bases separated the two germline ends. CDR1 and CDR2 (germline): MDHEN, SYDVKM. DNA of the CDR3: TGTGCCAGCACTCCAAGCGGGAGCACAGATACGCAGTATTTT. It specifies CASTPSGSTDTQYF.

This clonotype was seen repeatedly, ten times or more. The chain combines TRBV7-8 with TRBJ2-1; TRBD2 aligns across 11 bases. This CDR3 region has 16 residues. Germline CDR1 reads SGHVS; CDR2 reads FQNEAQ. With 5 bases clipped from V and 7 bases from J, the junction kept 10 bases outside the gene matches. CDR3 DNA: TGTGCCAGCAGCCTTCAGACTAGCGGGATGTCGAATGAGCAGTTCTTC. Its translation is CASSLQTSGMSNEQFF.

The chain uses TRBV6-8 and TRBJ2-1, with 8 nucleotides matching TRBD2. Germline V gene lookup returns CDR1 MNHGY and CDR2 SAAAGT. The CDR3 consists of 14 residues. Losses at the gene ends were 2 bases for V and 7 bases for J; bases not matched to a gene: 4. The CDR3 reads CASSYGGLENEQFF. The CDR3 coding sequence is TGTGCCAGCAGTTACGGGGGACTAGAGAATGAGCAGTTCTTC.

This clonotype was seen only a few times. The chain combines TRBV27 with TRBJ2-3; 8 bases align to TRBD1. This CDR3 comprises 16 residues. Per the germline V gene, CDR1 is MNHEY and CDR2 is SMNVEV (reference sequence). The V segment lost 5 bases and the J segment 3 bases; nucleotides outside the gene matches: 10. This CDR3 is CASSPPGDRITDTQYF. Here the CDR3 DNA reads TGTGCCAGCAGTCCCCCCGGGGACAGGATTACAGATACGCAGTATTTT.

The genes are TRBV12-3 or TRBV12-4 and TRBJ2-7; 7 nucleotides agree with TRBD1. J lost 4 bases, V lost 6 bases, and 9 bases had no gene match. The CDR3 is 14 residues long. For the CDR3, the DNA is TGTGCCAGCAGCCCCGGACAGGAACGGTACGAGCAGTACTTC. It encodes CASSPGQERYEQYF.

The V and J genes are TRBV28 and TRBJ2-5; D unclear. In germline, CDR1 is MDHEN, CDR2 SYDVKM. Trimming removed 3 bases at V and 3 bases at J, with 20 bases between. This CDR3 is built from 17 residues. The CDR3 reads CASSFRPDRLSKETQYF. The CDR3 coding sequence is TGTGCCAGCAGTTTTCGCCCCGACCGGTTATCCAAAGAGACCCAGTACTTC.

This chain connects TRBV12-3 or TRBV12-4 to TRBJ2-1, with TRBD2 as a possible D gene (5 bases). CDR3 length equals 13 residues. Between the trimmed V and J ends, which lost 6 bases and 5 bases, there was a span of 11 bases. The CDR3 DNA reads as TGTGCCAGCAGGCAGATCGGGGACAATGAGCAGTTCTTC. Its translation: CASRQIGDNEQFF.

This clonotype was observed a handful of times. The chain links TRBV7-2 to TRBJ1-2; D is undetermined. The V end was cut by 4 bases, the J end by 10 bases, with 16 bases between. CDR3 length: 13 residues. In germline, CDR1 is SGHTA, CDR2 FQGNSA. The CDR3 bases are TGTGCCAGCAGCTCCCCGTTCTCGGGTTACTACACCTTC. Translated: CASSSPFSGYYTF.

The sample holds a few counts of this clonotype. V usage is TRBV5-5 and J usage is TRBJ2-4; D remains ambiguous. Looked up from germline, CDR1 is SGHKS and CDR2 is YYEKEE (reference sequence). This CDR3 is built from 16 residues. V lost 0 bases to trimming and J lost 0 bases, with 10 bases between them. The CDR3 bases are TGTGCCAGCAGCTTGGAAGGCCAGCTAGCCAAAAACATTCAGTACTTC. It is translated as CASSLEGQLAKNIQYF.

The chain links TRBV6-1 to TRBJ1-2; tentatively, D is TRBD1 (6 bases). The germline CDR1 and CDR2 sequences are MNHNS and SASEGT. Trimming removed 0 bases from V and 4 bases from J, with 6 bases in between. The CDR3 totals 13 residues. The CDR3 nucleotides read TGTGCCAGCAGTGAAGCAGGGGGCTATGGCTACACCTTC. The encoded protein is CASSEAGGYGYTF.

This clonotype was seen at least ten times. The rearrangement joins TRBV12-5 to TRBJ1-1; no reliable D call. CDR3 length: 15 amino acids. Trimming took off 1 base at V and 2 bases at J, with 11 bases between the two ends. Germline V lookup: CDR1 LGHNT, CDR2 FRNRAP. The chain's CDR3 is CASGLGLAANTEAFF. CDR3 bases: TGTGCTAGTGGTTTGGGCTTAGCAGCAAACACTGAAGCTTTCTTT.

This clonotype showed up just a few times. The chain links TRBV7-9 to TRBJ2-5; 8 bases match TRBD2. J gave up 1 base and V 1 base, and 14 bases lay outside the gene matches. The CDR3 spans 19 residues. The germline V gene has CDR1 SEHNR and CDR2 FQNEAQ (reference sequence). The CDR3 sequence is CASSLVRFRSGGSQETQYF. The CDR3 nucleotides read TGTGCCAGCAGCTTAGTACGGTTTCGAAGCGGGGGCTCCCAAGAGACCCAGTACTTC.

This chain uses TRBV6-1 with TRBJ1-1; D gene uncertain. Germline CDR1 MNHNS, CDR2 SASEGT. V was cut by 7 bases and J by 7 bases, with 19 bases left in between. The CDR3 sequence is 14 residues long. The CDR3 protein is CASTKGGSLYEAFF. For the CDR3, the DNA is TGTGCCAGCACCAAAGGAGGCTCCCTTTATGAAGCTTTCTTT.

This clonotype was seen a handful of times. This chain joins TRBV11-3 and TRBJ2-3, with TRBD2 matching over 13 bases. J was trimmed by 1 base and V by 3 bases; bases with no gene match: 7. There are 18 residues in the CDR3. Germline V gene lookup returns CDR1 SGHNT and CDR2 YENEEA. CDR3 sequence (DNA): TGTGCCAGCAGCTTCAGAACTAGCGGGGGGGCCGGCACAGATACGCAGTATTTT. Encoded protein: CASSFRTSGGAGTDTQYF.

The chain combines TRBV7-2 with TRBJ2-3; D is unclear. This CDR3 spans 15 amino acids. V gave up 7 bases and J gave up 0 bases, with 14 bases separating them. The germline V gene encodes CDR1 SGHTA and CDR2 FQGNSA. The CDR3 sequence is CASTPERRSTDTQYF. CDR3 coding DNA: TGTGCCAGCACCCCGGAGCGCCGAAGCACAGATACGCAGTATTTT.

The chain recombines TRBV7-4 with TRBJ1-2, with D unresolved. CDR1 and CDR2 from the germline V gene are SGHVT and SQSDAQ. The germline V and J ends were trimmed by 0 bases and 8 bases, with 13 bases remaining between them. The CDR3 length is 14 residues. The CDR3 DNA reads TGTGCCAGCAGCTTAGCTCCCGGGTCTGACGGCTACACCTTC. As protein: CASSLAPGSDGYTF.

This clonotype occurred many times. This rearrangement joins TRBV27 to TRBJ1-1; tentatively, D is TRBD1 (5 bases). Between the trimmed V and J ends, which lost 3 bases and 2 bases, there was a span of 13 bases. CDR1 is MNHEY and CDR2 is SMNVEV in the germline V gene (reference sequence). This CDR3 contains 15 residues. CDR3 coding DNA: TGTGCCAGCAGTTTTAGCGTCCAGGGTAACACTGAAGCTTTCTTT. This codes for CASSFSVQGNTEAFF.